The 14 T cell receptor beta chains below all came from one sample that was sequenced in a study of OX40 agonist ivuxolimab in advanced cancers. Some clones are missing from TCRdb's copy, which holds only in-frame ones; the method was immunoSEQ multiplex PCR. The table has over 30,000 clones, 65% to 80% seen once; the top ten hold about 14%. This sample comprised CD4+ or CD8+ T cells sorted from blood, obtained in a trial of the OX40 agonist ivuxolimab. Receptors originate from an adult with an advanced solid tumor such as melanoma, head and neck, liver or kidney cancer.

Points on this clone: Compared with germline, one end of the junction differs, possibly owing to a read error. Other DNA sequences from this sample encode an identical CDR3 as well. The rearrangement links TRBV11-2 to TRBJ1-1; possibly TRBD1 for D (6 bases). The germline CDR1 and CDR2 sequences are SGHAT and FQNNGV. There are 15 residues in the CDR3. The CDR3 DNA sequence: TGCGCCAGCAGCTCTACAGGGTGGGGGAACACTGAAGCTTTCTTT. It specifies CASSSTGWGNTEAFF.

V usage is TRBV30 and J usage is TRBJ2-7, with D possibly being TRBD1 (6 bases). CDR1 and CDR2 (germline): GTSNPN, SVGIG (reference sequence). CDR3 length: 13 amino acids. Trimming pared 3 bases from V and 2 bases from J, leaving 11 bases between. The CDR3 here is CAWRPSGAYEQYF. The CDR3 coding sequence is TGTGCCTGGAGGCCTTCAGGGGCCTACGAGCAGTACTTC.

The chain uses TRBV29-1 and TRBJ2-3; D call uncertain. Germline V lookup: CDR1 SQVTM, CDR2 ANQGSEA. The CDR3 has 13 residues. V gave up 3 bases and J gave up 0 bases, with 7 bases separating them. The CDR3 DNA follows: TGCAGCGTTGAGGCTACTAGCACAGATACGCAGTATTTT. It is translated as CSVEATSTDTQYF.

The V gene is TRBV2, the J gene TRBJ2-3, with 10 bases that match TRBD2. Germline values: CDR1 SNHLY, CDR2 FYNNEI. V shed 6 bases and J 2 bases; nucleotides not matched to a gene: 2. The CDR3 loop spans 14 amino acids. The CDR3: CASRLAGLTDTQYF. The CDR3 DNA reads as TGTGCCAGCAGACTAGCGGGGCTCACAGATACGCAGTATTTT.

This chain links TRBV5-1 with TRBJ2-3, with 9 bases that match TRBD1. V was clipped by 4 bases and J by 6 bases; unmatched bases: 6. The CDR3 runs to 14 residues. The germline V gene has CDR1 SGHRS and CDR2 YFSETQ. The CDR3 here is CASSPGQGTDTQYF. The CDR3 bases are TGCGCCAGCAGCCCAGGACAGGGGACGGATACGCAGTATTTT.

The chain is built from TRBV11-2 and TRBJ2-7; no firm D call. CDR3 length equals 12 residues. In germline, CDR1 is SGHAT, CDR2 FQNNGV. The V end lost 4 bases, the J end lost 5 bases, and 9 bases lay between the germline ends. CDR3 DNA: TGTGCCAGCAGCTCTTTTCCCAACGAGCAGTACTTC. It encodes CASSSFPNEQYF.

This chain links TRBV30 with TRBJ2-1, with TRBD2 matching 12 bases. V was clipped by 3 bases and J by 7 bases; unmatched bases: 4. CDR3 size: 14 residues. Per the germline V gene, CDR1 is GTSNPN and CDR2 is SVGIG (reference sequence). The CDR3 region is CAWSGLAGWNEQFF. CDR3 sequence (DNA): TGTGCCTGGAGCGGACTAGCGGGGTGGAATGAGCAGTTCTTC.

In regard to this clone: A junction boundary mismatches the germline segment, possibly from a read error. The genes are TRBV7-7 and TRBJ2-1; no definite D call. Germline values: CDR1 SSHAT, CDR2 FNYEAQ (reference sequence). The CDR3 spans 14 residues. The DNA for the CDR3 is TGTGCTAGCAGCCCCTTGGATAGTTCGCATGAGCAGTTCTTC. Translating gives CASSPLDSSHEQFF.

The gene calls are TRBV7-3 and TRBJ2-3, with 10 positions matching TRBD2. From germline, CDR1 is SGHTA and CDR2 FQGTGA. The CDR3 covers 15 residues. V shed 3 bases and J 2 bases; nucleotides not matched to a gene: 2. CDR3 nucleotide sequence: TGTGCCAGCAGCTTTAGCGGGGGGAACACAGATACGCAGTATTTT. As protein: CASSFSGGNTDTQYF.

The chain employs TRBV5-6 and TRBJ2-5; D is possibly TRBD2 (6 bases). V lost 7 bases and J 4 bases, leaving 14 bases between the germline ends. The CDR3 consists of 13 residues. The germline V gene encodes CDR1 SGHDT and CDR2 YYEEEE. The CDR3, as DNA: TGTGCCAGCTTGGAGGGTGGGGGAGAGACCCAGTACTTC. Translating gives CASLEGGGETQYF.

V is TRBV6-5 and J is TRBJ1-5, with a weak D call TRBD1 (6 bases). With 2 bases removed from V and 6 bases from J, the gap between germline ends came to 11 bases. The CDR3 contains 14 residues. Germline V CDR1 and CDR2: MNHEY, SVGAGI. DNA of the CDR3: TGTGCCAGCAGTTACGAGGGGGGGAGTCAGCCCCAGCATTTT. Protein product: CASSYEGGSQPQHF.

The CDR3 is CASSESQNPLYEQYF. DNA for the CDR3: TGTGCCAGCAGTGAGTCTCAGAATCCCCTCTACGAGCAGTACTTC. This chain connects TRBV2 to TRBJ2-7; D not certain. The CDR3 has 15 residues. CDR1 SNHLY and CDR2 FYNNEI come from the germline V gene. Trimming took off 3 bases at V and 3 bases at J, with 15 bases between the two ends. Drawing the rest from reference TRBV2 and TRBJ2-7, the complete variable domain is EPEVTQTPSHQVTQMGQEVILRCVPISNHLYFYWYRQILGQKVEFLVSFYNNEISEKSEIFDDQFSVERPDGSNFTLKIRSTKLEDSAMYFCASSESQNPLYEQYFGPGTRLTVT.

The rearrangement links TRBV27 to TRBJ1-2, with 7 positions matching TRBD1. This CDR3 is 16 amino acids long. Germline V lookup: CDR1 MNHEY, CDR2 SMNVEV (reference sequence). V was clipped by 10 bases and J by 5 bases; unmatched bases: 19. The CDR3 sequence is CATRRPTGGGGYGYTF. CDR3 coding DNA: TGTGCCACCCGGCGTCCGACGGGAGGGGGCGGTTATGGCTACACCTTC.

The V gene is TRBV9, the J gene TRBJ2-7; the match to TRBD1 covers 9 bases. The V and J ends lost 6 bases and 5 bases, in that order; junction bases with no gene match: 9. The CDR3 sequence is 14 residues long. Germline values: CDR1 SGDLS, CDR2 YYNGEE. CDR3 nucleotide sequence: TGTGCCAGCACCACCACAGGGGGCCTGGACGAGCAGTACTTC. Its protein product is CASTTTGGLDEQYF.